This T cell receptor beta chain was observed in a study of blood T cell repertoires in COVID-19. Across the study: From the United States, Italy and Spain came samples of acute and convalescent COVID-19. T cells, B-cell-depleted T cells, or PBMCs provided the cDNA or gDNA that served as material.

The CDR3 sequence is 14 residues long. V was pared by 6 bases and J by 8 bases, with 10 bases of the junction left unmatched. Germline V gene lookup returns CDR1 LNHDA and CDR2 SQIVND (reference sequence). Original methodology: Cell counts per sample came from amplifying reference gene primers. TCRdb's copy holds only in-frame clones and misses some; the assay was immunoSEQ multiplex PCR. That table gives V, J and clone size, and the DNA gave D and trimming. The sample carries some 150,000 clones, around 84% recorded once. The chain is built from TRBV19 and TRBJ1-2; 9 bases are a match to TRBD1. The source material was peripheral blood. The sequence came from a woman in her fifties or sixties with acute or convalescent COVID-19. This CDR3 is CASSRQGDPLGYTF. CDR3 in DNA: TGTGCCAGTAGCCGACAGGGGGACCCTCTCGGCTACACCTTC.